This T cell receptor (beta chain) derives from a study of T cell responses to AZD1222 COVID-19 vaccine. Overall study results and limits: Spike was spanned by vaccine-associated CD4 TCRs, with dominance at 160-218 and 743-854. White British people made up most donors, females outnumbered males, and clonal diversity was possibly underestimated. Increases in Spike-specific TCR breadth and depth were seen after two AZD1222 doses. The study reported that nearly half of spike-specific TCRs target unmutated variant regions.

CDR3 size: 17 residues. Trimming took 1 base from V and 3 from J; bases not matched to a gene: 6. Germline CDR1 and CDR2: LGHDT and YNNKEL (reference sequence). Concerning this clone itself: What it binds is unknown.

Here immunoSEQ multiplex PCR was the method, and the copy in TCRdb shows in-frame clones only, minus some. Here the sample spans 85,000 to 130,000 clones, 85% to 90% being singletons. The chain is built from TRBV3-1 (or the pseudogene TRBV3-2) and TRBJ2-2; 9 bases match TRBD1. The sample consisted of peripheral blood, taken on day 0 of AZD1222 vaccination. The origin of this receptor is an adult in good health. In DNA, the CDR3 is TGTGCCAGCAGCCAAGTCCGGGACAGGGCACACACCGGGGAGCTGTTTTTT. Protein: CASSQVRDRAHTGELFF.